This TCR beta chain stems from a study of relationships among human T cell subsets. The T cell receptor alpha and beta CDR3 regions were amplified from mRNA by semiquantitative ARM-PCR. ARM-PCR used tagged nested gene-specific primers, then communal superprimers for exponential amplification. TCRdb analysed the multiplex PCR reads with MiXCR anew, one entry per CDR3 protein. The profile shows thousands of distinct CDR3 sequences, about 42% of them singletons. This clonotype was seen once. Sequenced material: activated T cells sorted from blood. Described subset: CD45RA-RO-CD69+ activated T cells. The receptor was derived from a man aged 40-55 years in good health.

In DNA, the CDR3 is TGTGCCAGCAGCCTAGCGGTGAGCTCCTACGAGCAGTACTTC. Encoded protein: CASSLAVSSYEQYF. V usage is TRBV2 and J usage is TRBJ2-7, with 7 bases matching TRBD2. CDR1 is SNHLY and CDR2 is FYNNEI in the germline V gene. The V gene end was trimmed by 6 bases and the J gene end by 0 bases; junction bases not matched to a gene: 5. This CDR3 has 14 residues.